The 15 T cell receptor beta chains presented below share a single source sample, sequenced in a study of metastatic and nonmetastatic thyroid tumors. No patient received treatment before thyroid surgery. TCRdb re-called clones from the PCR reads using MiXCR. The table lists approximately 21,000 clones, over 20% of them singletons, with approximately 30% in the top ten. Sequenced sample: blood. Receptor source: a female donor with papillary thyroid cancer or a benign thyroid nodule (not recorded which). Some clones in this sample may be carry-over from other donors' samples.

This clone was seen at least ten times. Just one base apart from a much larger clone, this may be a read error. Distinct nucleotide sequences in the sample also encode this CDR3. The rearrangement joins TRBV6-1 to TRBJ1-2; no clear D gene. V shed 5 bases and J shed 1 base, with 8 bases lying between them. The CDR3 is 13 residues long. Germline V gene data show CDR1 as MNHNS and CDR2 as SASEGT. The CDR3 nucleotides are TGTGCCAGCAGTCCAGTAGTTAACTATGGCTACACCTTC. Its protein is CASSPVVNYGYTF.

At least ten counts were recorded for this clone. This chain joins TRBV27 and TRBJ1-1; D remains ambiguous. Trimming took off 3 bases at V and 6 bases at J, with 11 bases between the two ends. The CDR3 extends over 13 amino acids. CDR1 and CDR2 (germline): MNHEY, SMNVEV (reference sequence). CDR3 nucleotide sequence: TGTGCCAGCAGTTTCTTCGAGGGCCCTGAAGCTTTCTTT. It translates to CASSFFEGPEAFF.

This clone was counted only a few times. V and J are TRBV12-3 or TRBV12-4 and TRBJ1-1; no clear D gene. Trimming took 6 bases from V and 12 from J, leaving 14 bases between them. The CDR3 totals 11 residues. The CDR3 sequence: CASSSSLASFF. CDR3 sequence (DNA): TGTGCCAGCAGCTCGAGCCTGGCATCTTTCTTT.

This clone was found many times. The V and J genes are TRBV6-2 or TRBV6-3 and TRBJ2-3, with D perhaps TRBD1 or TRBD2 (5 bases each). This CDR3 region has 12 residues. CDR1 and CDR2 from the germline V gene are MNHEY and SVGEGT. V was cut by 5 bases and J by 7 bases, with 10 bases left in between. CDR3 coding DNA: TGTGCCAGCAGTCCGAGGGGAAATACGCAGTATTTT. Translated: CASSPRGNTQYF.

The CDR3 bases are TGTGCCAGCAGTTTATATGGGGGCGGAGAGACCCAGTACTTC. This sequence encodes CASSLYGGGETQYF. This chain links TRBV27 with TRBJ2-5, with TRBD1 as a possible D gene (6 bases). Germline V CDR1 and CDR2: MNHEY, SMNVEV (reference sequence). Trimming removed 1 base from V and 4 bases from J, with 10 bases in between. The CDR3 runs 14 residues.

This clone came up many times. Other DNA sequences in this specimen translate into the identical CDR3. The V gene is TRBV27, the J gene TRBJ2-2; TRBD1 aligns across 8 bases. The CDR3 has 16 residues. Germline CDR1 reads MNHEY; CDR2 reads SMNVEV (reference sequence). The V and J ends lost 7 bases and 4 bases, in that order; junction bases with no gene match: 11. This CDR3 is CASKPGTGPSTGELFF. The DNA for the CDR3 is TGTGCCAGCAAACCCGGGACAGGCCCGAGCACCGGGGAGCTGTTTTTT.

This clone showed up just a few times. A read error is possible here, since a much larger clone lies one base away. The sample carries other DNA sequences with the same CDR3. This sequence joins TRBV12-3 or TRBV12-4 and TRBJ2-1; either TRBD1 or TRBD2 may fit D (5 bases each). This CDR3 spans 14 amino acids. The CDR3 loop reads CAGSLNGGANEQFF. The CDR3 coding sequence is TGTGCCGGCAGTTTAAATGGGGGTGCAAATGAGCAGTTCTTC.

This clone was recorded at least ten times. The rearrangement links TRBV28 to TRBJ2-1, with D possibly being TRBD2 (6 bases). The germline V gene encodes CDR1 MDHEN and CDR2 SYDVKM. The CDR3 runs 12 residues. With 6 bases removed from V and 8 bases from J, the gap between germline ends came to 11 bases. CDR3 in DNA: TGTGCCAGCAGGGTGGAGGGGTATGAGCAGTTCTTC. Translation gives CASRVEGYEQFF.

Concerning this clone itself: Mismatch with germline at one junction end may stem from a read error. Other DNA sequences in this specimen translate into the identical CDR3. The chain combines TRBV7-8 with TRBJ1-6; maybe TRBD1 (5 bases). Per germline, CDR1 SGHVS and CDR2 FQNEAQ. The CDR3 is 16 residues long. DNA of the CDR3: TGTGCCAGCAGATCCCTAGGGACCCTCTATAATTCACCACTCCACTTT. This sequence encodes CASRSLGTLYNSPLHF.

This clone was seen many times. The sample contains more than one DNA sequence encoding this CDR3. The chain couples TRBV12-3 or TRBV12-4 to TRBJ2-4; 12 bases match TRBD1. V gave up 5 bases and J gave up 2 bases; unmatched junction bases: 10. CDR3 length equals 18 residues. CDR3: CASSPGTGGSWTKNIQYF. The CDR3 DNA sequence: TGTGCCAGCAGTCCAGGGACAGGGGGCTCGTGGACCAAAAACATTCAGTACTTC.

Regarding this clone: A read error is possible here, since a much larger clone lies one base away. Other DNA sequences in the same sample also yield this CDR3. V usage is TRBV20-1 and J usage is TRBJ1-1; 8 nucleotides agree with TRBD1. The germline V gene encodes CDR1 DFQATT and CDR2 SNEGSKA (reference sequence). The CDR3 contains 12 residues. The CDR3 region is CSARTGDTEAFF. The CDR3 nucleotides are TGCAGTGCTAGGACAGGGGACACTGAAGCCTTCTTT.

This chain links TRBV10-3 with TRBJ2-1; weak D call: TRBD2 (6 bases). Germline V gives CDR1 ENHRY, CDR2 SYGVKD. The CDR3 totals 13 residues. V was shortened by 4 bases and J by 9 bases, with 13 bases between the two germline ends. This CDR3 reads CAISGGVEREQFF. CDR3 nucleotide sequence: TGTGCCATCAGTGGCGGGGTCGAGCGTGAGCAGTTCTTC.

This clone has more than one count but fewer than ten. The V and J genes are TRBV5-4 and TRBJ1-3; TRBD1 is a possible D gene (5 bases). V was shortened by 0 bases and J by 8 bases, with 9 bases between the two germline ends. The CDR3 consists of 13 residues. Per the germline V gene, CDR1 is SGHNT and CDR2 is YYREEE (reference sequence). CDR3 DNA: TGTGCCAGCAGCTTGGATCGAGGGGACACCATATATTTT. Its translation: CASSLDRGDTIYF.

This clone was counted many times. The chain is built from TRBV20-1 and TRBJ2-1; possible D gene TRBD1, 6 bases. CDR1 and CDR2 from the germline V gene are DFQATT and SNEGSKA (reference sequence). The CDR3 spans 16 residues. Trimming took 0 bases from V and 0 from J, leaving 12 bases between them. CDR3 amino acids: CSARDLEGGSYNEQFF. CDR3 DNA: TGCAGTGCTAGAGATCTAGAAGGGGGCTCCTACAATGAGCAGTTCTTC.

This clone showed up many times. One end of the junction fails to match germline, which may point to a read error. The chain couples TRBV7-2 to TRBJ2-7, with 7 nucleotides matching TRBD2. The CDR3 is 15 residues long. The germline V gene encodes CDR1 SGHTA and CDR2 FQGNSA. The CDR3 sequence: CASNLGGLAAHEQYF. The CDR3 DNA reads as TGTGCCAGCAACTTAGGAGGGCTAGCGGCCCACGAGCAGTACTTC.